The 26 T cell receptor beta chains below all came from one sample that was sequenced in a study of OX40 agonist ivuxolimab in advanced cancers. Libraries were built with the immunoSEQ multiplex PCR assay. Entries here come from immuneACCESS through TCRdb and include only in-frame sequences with V and J called. Some clones fail to appear in such tables; in the studies checked, an unresolved V gene covers under half of the shortfall, and the cause of the remainder is unknown. The sample table records about 88,000 clones; approximately 85% of these occur just once. The ten most abundant clones make up approximately 0.2% of the sample. The sample in question was CD4+ or CD8+ T cells sorted from blood, obtained in a trial of the OX40 agonist ivuxolimab. The receptors derive from an adult with an advanced solid tumor such as melanoma, head and neck, liver or kidney cancer.

The chain is built from TRBV16 and TRBJ1-3; unclear D gene. The CDR3 totals 17 residues. The germline V gene has CDR1 KGHSY and CDR2 FQNENV. The V and J ends lost 2 bases and 4 bases respectively, with 18 bases between them. CDR3 in amino acids: CASSQIGKGLGGNTIYF. The CDR3, as DNA: TGTGCCAGCAGCCAAATAGGAAAGGGTCTTGGAGGAAACACCATATATTTT.

The table lists this clone with a few counts. The chain couples TRBV9 to TRBJ1-4, with a weak D call TRBD1 (6 bases). Germline V lookup: CDR1 SGDLS, CDR2 YYNGEE. V lost 4 bases, J lost 3 bases, and 13 bases lay in between. The CDR3 sequence is 15 residues long. Written as DNA, the CDR3 is TGTGCCAGCAGCCGAAGGACAGCTTCTAATGAAAAACTGTTTTTT. Translated, it gives CASSRRTASNEKLFF.

This clone was detected only once. The chain links TRBV6-5 to TRBJ1-1; 11 bases are a match to TRBD1. The CDR3 covers 14 residues. Germline CDR1 and CDR2: MNHEY and SVGAGI. V shed 6 bases and J 3 bases; nucleotides not matched to a gene: 3. CDR3 coding DNA: TGTGCCAGCAGACTGGACAGGGGGCACACTGAAGCTTTCTTT. Its protein product is CASRLDRGHTEAFF.

This clone occurred once. For the CDR3, the DNA is TGTGCCAGCAGTGAAGCGGTAACATTCTACGAGCAGTACGTC. This codes for CASSEAVTFYEQYV. The V and J genes are TRBV6-1 and TRBJ2-7, with no clear D. This CDR3 has 14 amino acids. Trimming removed 0 bases from V and 3 bases from J, with 9 bases in between. Germline CDR1 reads MNHNS; CDR2 reads SASEGT.

This rearrangement joins TRBV27 to TRBJ2-3; D gene ambiguous. V dropped 3 bases and J dropped 8 bases, with 12 bases sitting between them. This CDR3 region has 13 residues. Germline values: CDR1 MNHEY, CDR2 SMNVEV (reference sequence). DNA for the CDR3: TGTGCCAGCAGTTTCTTGGGAATCTCTACGCAGTATTTT. This gives the protein CASSFLGISTQYF.

The chain joins TRBV11-2 to TRBJ1-1; D remains ambiguous. Trimming left V 0 bases short and J 2 bases short, with 10 bases between. This CDR3 is 15 amino acids long. From germline, CDR1 is SGHAT and CDR2 FQNNGV. The DNA for the CDR3 is TGTGCCAGCAGCTTAGAGAGTAGCAGAAACACTGAAGCTTTCTTT. The encoded protein is CASSLESSRNTEAFF.

The chain recombines TRBV5-1 with TRBJ2-5; D is ambiguous. CDR3 length: 14 residues. CDR1 and CDR2 from the germline V gene are SGHRS and YFSETQ. Between the trimmed V and J ends, which lost 4 bases and 0 bases, there was a span of 10 bases. As DNA, the CDR3 is TGCGCCAGCAGCGAACGGCCGTACCAAGAGACCCAGTACTTC. This sequence encodes CASSERPYQETQYF.

This clone was counted only a few times. This rearrangement joins TRBV19 to TRBJ1-2; unclear D gene. Between the trimmed V and J ends, which lost 9 bases and 2 bases, there was a span of 16 bases. Germline V lookup: CDR1 LNHDA, CDR2 SQIVND (reference sequence). The CDR3 is 14 amino acids. The CDR3 loop is CASSDGVSNYGYTF. The CDR3 DNA reads as TGTGCCAGCTCGGACGGAGTCTCGAACTATGGCTACACCTTC.

The gene calls are TRBV18 and TRBJ1-5; D call uncertain. This CDR3 comprises 15 residues. The V end lost 1 base, the J end lost 2 bases, and 9 bases lay between the germline ends. Germline CDR1 KGHSH, CDR2 LQKENI. The CDR3 bases are TGTGCCAGCTCACCACAGGGTTGGGGCAATCAGCCCCAGCATTTT. Its translation: CASSPQGWGNQPQHF.

CDR3 sequence reads: CASSPALTAFNEQFF. CDR3 in DNA: TGTGCCAGCTCACCAGCTCTGACCGCCTTTAATGAGCAGTTCTTC. V gene TRBV18 combines with J gene TRBJ2-1; no reliable D call. The CDR3 runs to 15 residues. V gave up 2 bases and J gave up 7 bases, with 15 bases separating them. Germline CDR1 and CDR2: KGHSH and LQKENI.

The chain couples TRBV19 to TRBJ2-2; TRBD2 matches 10 bases. Germline-derived CDR1 and CDR2 are LNHDA and SQIVND (reference sequence). Losses at the gene ends were 9 bases for V and 10 bases for J; bases not matched to a gene: 17. CDR3 length: 16 amino acids. The CDR3: CASKYSGGTPFEELFF. The CDR3 DNA sequence: TGTGCCAGCAAATATAGCGGGGGGACCCCGTTTGAGGAGCTGTTTTTT. The complete variable domain, with remaining parts taken from reference TRBV19 and TRBJ2-2, reads DGGITQSPKYLFRKEGQNVTLSCEQNLNHDAMYWYRQDPGQGLRLIYYSQIVNDFQKGDIAEGYSVSREKKESFPLTVTSAQKNPTAFYLCASKYSGGTPFEELFFGEGSRLTVL.

The chain combines TRBV18 with TRBJ1-4; TRBD1 matches at 8 bases. The V gene's germline CDR1 is KGHSH and CDR2 LQKENI. V trimming: 9 bases; J trimming: 4 bases; junction bases outside the gene matches: 10. CDR3 length: 15 amino acids. The CDR3 sequence is CASSPTGQVNEKLFF. CDR3 coding DNA: TGTGCCAGTAGCCCAACGGGACAGGTTAATGAAAAACTGTTTTTT.

J is TRBJ1-1 and V is TRBV5-1; D is unclear. V dropped 5 bases and J dropped 1 base, with 15 bases sitting between them. The CDR3 spans 15 residues. CDR1 and CDR2 from the germline V gene are SGHRS and YFSETQ. Here the CDR3 reads CASRPIQITNTEAFF. DNA of the CDR3: TGCGCCAGCAGACCTATACAGATTACGAACACTGAAGCTTTCTTT.

This sequence joins TRBV7-3 and TRBJ2-7, with D perhaps matching TRBD1 (6 bases). Germline CDR1 and CDR2: SGHTA and FQGTGA. The V and J ends lost 10 bases and 1 base respectively, with 17 bases between them. This CDR3 spans 14 amino acids. The DNA for the CDR3 is TGTGCCATCAGGAAACAGGGTGGTTCCTACGAGCAGTACGTC. Translation: CAIRKQGGSYEQYV.

This chain uses TRBV7-3 with TRBJ2-3, with TRBD2 matching over 7 bases. Germline V gives CDR1 SGHTA, CDR2 FQGTGA. The CDR3 consists of 17 residues. With 5 bases clipped from V and 5 bases from J, the junction kept 16 bases outside the gene matches. This CDR3 is CASSQRGGALGIDTQYF. CDR3 sequence (DNA): TGTGCCAGCAGCCAAAGGGGAGGGGCCCTGGGCATAGATACGCAGTATTTT.

This clone has a single count. CDR3 in amino acids: CASRPGGGPVDTQYF. The CDR3 nucleotides are TGTGCCAGCAGGCCTGGGGGGGGCCCTGTAGATACGCAGTATTTT. The chain links TRBV11-2 to TRBJ2-3, with D possibly matching TRBD2 (7 bases). Trimming removed 6 bases at V and 5 bases at J, with 18 bases between. This CDR3 region has 15 residues. Germline CDR1 SGHAT, CDR2 FQNNGV. Full variable domain (missing parts from reference TRBV11-2 and TRBJ2-3): EAGVAQSPRYKIIEKRQSVAFWCNPISGHATLYWYQQILGQGPKLLIQFQNNGVVDDSQLPKDRFSAERLKGVDSTLKIQPAKLEDSAVYLCASRPGGGPVDTQYFGPGTRLTVL.

In its sample, this clone was seen a few times. The V gene is TRBV18, the J gene TRBJ1-1; D gene unclear. Looked up from germline, CDR1 is KGHSH and CDR2 is LQKENI. CDR3 length equals 12 residues. V dropped 3 bases and J dropped 8 bases, with 10 bases sitting between them. CDR3 sequence reads: CASSPQLDEAFF. The CDR3 DNA follows: TGTGCCAGCTCACCTCAATTGGACGAAGCTTTCTTT.

The V call is TRBV6-6, the J call TRBJ1-2; the D gene is possibly TRBD1 (5 bases). V was shortened by 6 bases and J by 0 bases, with 8 bases between the two germline ends. This CDR3 region has 13 residues. Germline assignment: CDR1 MNHNY and CDR2 SVGAGI (reference sequence). The CDR3 loop is CASSLRANYGYTF. The CDR3 region has the DNA TGTGCCAGCAGCCTCAGGGCTAACTATGGCTACACCTTC.

This sequence joins TRBV15 and TRBJ2-7, with 12 bases matching TRBD2. Germline-derived CDR1 and CDR2 are LNHNV and YYDKDF (reference sequence). The CDR3 is 18 residues long. After removal of 1 base from V and 4 bases from J, the junction contained 11 bases not matched to a gene. The CDR3 sequence is CATSRARGTSGRLYEQYF. For the CDR3, the DNA is TGTGCCACCAGCAGAGCCCGTGGTACTAGCGGGAGGTTGTACGAGCAGTACTTC.

V is TRBV19 and J is TRBJ1-1; possible D gene TRBD1, 5 bases. The CDR3 runs 16 residues. Germline CDR1 reads LNHDA; CDR2 reads SQIVND (reference sequence). Trimming took 1 base from V and 0 from J, leaving 12 bases between them. CDR3 bases: TGTGCCAGTAGTATAGGCCGGACAATTATGAACACTGAAGCTTTCTTT. Its protein product is CASSIGRTIMNTEAFF.

The chain combines TRBV9 with TRBJ1-6, with 7 nucleotides matching TRBD1. Germline CDR1 is SGDLS and CDR2 is YYNGEE. The trim removed 3 bases at V and 0 bases at J, leaving 6 bases unmatched. CDR3 length equals 17 residues. Here the CDR3 DNA reads TGTGCCAGCAGCGGACAGGGCGGGAGCTCCTATAATTCACCCCTCCACTTT. Translating it yields CASSGQGGSSYNSPLHF.

The J gene is TRBJ2-1, the V gene TRBV7-2; the match to TRBD2 covers 7 bases. The CDR3 totals 16 residues. Germline V gives CDR1 SGHTA, CDR2 FQGNSA. Losses at the gene ends were 1 base for V and 9 bases for J; bases not matched to a gene: 12. The CDR3 loop is CASSLGGGVRFGEQFF. DNA of the CDR3: TGTGCCAGCAGCTTAGGGGGGGGAGTCCGGTTTGGTGAGCAGTTCTTC. Full variable domain (outside the CDR3, taken from reference TRBV7-2 and TRBJ2-1): GAGVSQSPSNKVTEKGKDVELRCDPISGHTALYWYRQSLGQGLEFLIYFQGNSAPDKSGLPSDRFSAERTGGSVSTLTIQRTQQEDSAVYLCASSLGGGVRFGEQFFGPGTRLTVL.

This sequence joins TRBV5-4 and TRBJ1-3; no clear D gene. CDR1 SGHNT and CDR2 YYREEE come from the germline V gene (reference sequence). The CDR3 contains 15 residues. The V end was cut by 0 bases, the J end by 2 bases, with 9 bases between. CDR3 nucleotides: TGTGCCAGCAGCTTGGAGGGCTTGGCTGGAAACACCATATATTTT. Translated: CASSLEGLAGNTIYF.

Ten or more counts support this clone. The chain combines TRBV7-3 with TRBJ1-2, with D perhaps matching TRBD1 (5 bases). The CDR3 is 13 amino acids. Trimming took 5 bases from V and 6 from J, leaving 13 bases between them. Germline V gives CDR1 SGHTA, CDR2 FQGTGA. The CDR3 spells CASSPGPSDGYTF. The DNA of the CDR3 is TGTGCCAGCAGCCCGGGACCGAGCGATGGCTACACCTTC.

The chain couples TRBV9 to TRBJ2-1; possible D gene TRBD2, 6 bases. The CDR3 covers 15 residues. V lost 0 bases to trimming and J lost 6 bases, with 13 bases between them. Germline CDR1 SGDLS, CDR2 YYNGEE. CDR3 sequence reads: CASSVGGRPVNEQFF. In DNA, the CDR3 is TGTGCCAGCAGCGTAGGGGGGAGGCCCGTCAATGAGCAGTTCTTC.

J is TRBJ2-1 and V is TRBV30; D is ambiguous. Trimming took off 0 bases at V and 15 bases at J, with 15 bases between the two ends. The CDR3 is 12 residues long. Germline CDR1 is GTSNPN and CDR2 is SVGIG (reference sequence). The CDR3 spells CAWSVGSGLGFF. The CDR3 region has the DNA TGTGCCTGGAGTGTAGGCTCGGGCTTAGGGTTCTTC.